This T cell receptor (beta chain) was sequenced for a study of CD8 T cells in ankylosing spondylitis. Germline loops: CDR1 DFQATT, CDR2 SNEGSKA (reference sequence). The CDR3 extends over 13 amino acids. The junction had 1 base not matched to a gene; V was cut back by 1 base and J by 6 bases. TCRdb reprocessed the 5' RACE reads via MiXCR and lists one record per CDR3 protein. The table has about 220,000 distinct CDR3 sequences, roughly 25% seen once. The study, taken as a whole, reports: Reportedly, matched ankylosing spondylitis synovial fluid was significantly enriched for disease-linked clones.

Of note for this clonotype: Its specificity is unknown.

This chain uses TRBV20-1 with TRBJ2-1, with TRBD2 matching 9 bases. The clonotype was recovered from a male donor with ankylosing spondylitis or in good health (not recorded which). The sequencing sample was made of blood, either unsorted or a sorted T cell fraction (not recorded which). CDR3 loop: CSARGLAANEQFF. The CDR3, as DNA: TGCAGTGCTAGAGGACTAGCGGCCAATGAGCAGTTCTTC.